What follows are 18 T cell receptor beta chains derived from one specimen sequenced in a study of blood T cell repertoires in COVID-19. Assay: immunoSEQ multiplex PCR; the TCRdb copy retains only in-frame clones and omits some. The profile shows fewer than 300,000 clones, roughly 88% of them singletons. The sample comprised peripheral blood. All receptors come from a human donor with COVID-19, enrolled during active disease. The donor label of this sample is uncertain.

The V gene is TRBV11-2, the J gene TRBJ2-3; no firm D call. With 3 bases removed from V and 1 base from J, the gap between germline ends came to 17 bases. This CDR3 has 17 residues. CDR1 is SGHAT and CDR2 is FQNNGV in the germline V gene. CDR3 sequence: CASSFPSLALGTDTQYF. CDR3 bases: TGTGCCAGCAGCTTCCCCTCCCTGGCGCTAGGCACAGATACGCAGTATTTT.

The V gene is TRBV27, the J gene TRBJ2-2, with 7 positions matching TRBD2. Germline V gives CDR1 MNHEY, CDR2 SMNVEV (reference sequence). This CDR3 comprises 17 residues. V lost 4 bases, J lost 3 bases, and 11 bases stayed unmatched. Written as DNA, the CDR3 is TGTGCCAGCAGTTCACCTAAAGCGGGGATGGACACCGGGGAGCTGTTTTTT. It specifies CASSSPKAGMDTGELFF.

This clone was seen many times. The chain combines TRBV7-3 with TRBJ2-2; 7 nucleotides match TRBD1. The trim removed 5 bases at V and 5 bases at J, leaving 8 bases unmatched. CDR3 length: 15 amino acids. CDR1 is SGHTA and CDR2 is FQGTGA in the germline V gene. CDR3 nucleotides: TGTGCCAGCAGCCGACGACAGGGATATACCGGGGAGCTGTTTTTT. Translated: CASSRRQGYTGELFF.

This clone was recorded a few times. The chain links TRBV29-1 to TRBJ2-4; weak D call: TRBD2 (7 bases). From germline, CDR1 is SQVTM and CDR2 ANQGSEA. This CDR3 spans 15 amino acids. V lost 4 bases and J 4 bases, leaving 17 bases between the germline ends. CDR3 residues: CSVALGGQWKNIQYF. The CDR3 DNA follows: TGCAGCGTTGCCCTCGGGGGGCAGTGGAAAAACATTCAGTACTTC.

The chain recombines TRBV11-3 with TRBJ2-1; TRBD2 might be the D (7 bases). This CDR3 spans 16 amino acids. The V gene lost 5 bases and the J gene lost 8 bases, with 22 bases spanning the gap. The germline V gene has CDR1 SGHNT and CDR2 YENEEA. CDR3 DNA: TGTGCCAGCAGCCCCTTAGGGGGAGGGGGATCCGATGAGCAGTTCTTC. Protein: CASSPLGGGGSDEQFF.

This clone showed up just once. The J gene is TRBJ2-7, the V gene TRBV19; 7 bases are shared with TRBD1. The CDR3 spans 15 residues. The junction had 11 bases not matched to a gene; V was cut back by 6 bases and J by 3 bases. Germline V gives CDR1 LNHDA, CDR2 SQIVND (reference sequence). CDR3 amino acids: CASSDGTDPYYEQYF. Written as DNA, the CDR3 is TGTGCCAGTAGCGACGGGACAGACCCATACTACGAGCAGTACTTC. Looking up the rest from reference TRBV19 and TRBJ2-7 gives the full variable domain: DGGITQSPKYLFRKEGQNVTLSCEQNLNHDAMYWYRQDPGQGLRLIYYSQIVNDFQKGDIAEGYSVSREKKESFPLTVTSAQKNPTAFYLCASSDGTDPYYEQYFGPGTRLTVT.

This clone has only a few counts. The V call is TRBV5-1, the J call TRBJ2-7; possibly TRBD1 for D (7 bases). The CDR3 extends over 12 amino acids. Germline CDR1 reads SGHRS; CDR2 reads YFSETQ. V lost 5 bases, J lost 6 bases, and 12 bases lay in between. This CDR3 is CASSSQGGEQYF. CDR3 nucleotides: TGCGCCAGCAGTTCCCAGGGGGGCGAGCAGTACTTC.

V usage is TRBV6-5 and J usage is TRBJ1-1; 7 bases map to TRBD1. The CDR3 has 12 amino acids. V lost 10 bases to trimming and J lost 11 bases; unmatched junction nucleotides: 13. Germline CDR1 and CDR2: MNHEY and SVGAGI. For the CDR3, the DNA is TGTGCCACTGTAAACGGGGTCAGGGGGGCTTTCTTT. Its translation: CATVNGVRGAFF.

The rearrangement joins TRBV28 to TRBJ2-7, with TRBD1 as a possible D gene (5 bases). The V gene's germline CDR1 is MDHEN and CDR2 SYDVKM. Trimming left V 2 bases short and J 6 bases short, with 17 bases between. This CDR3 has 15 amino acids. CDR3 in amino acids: CASSLRQGILGEQYF. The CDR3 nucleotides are TGTGCCAGCAGTTTACGCCAGGGTATCCTCGGCGAGCAGTACTTC. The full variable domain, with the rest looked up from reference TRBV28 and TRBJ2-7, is DVKVTQSSRYLVKRTGEKVFLECVQDMDHENMFWYRQDPGLGLRLIYFSYDVKMKEKGDIPEGYSVSREKKERFSLILESASTNQTSMYLCASSLRQGILGEQYFGPGTRLTVT.

In DNA form, the CDR3 reads TGTGCCAGCTCACCACCCCTAGGGAGCAAGACTGAAGCTTTCTTT. Translating gives CASSPPLGSKTEAFF. V usage is TRBV18 and J usage is TRBJ1-1; D unclear. CDR3 length: 15 amino acids. Looked up from germline, CDR1 is KGHSH and CDR2 is LQKENI. The V end was cut by 0 bases, the J end by 5 bases, with 13 bases between.

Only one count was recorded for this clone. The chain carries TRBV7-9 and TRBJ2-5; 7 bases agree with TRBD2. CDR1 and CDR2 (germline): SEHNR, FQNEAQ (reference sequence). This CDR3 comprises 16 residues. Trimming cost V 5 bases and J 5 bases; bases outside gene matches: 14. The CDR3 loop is CASSPSDHGGGETQYF. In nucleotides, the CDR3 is TGTGCCAGCAGCCCCTCCGATCATGGGGGAGGGGAGACCCAGTACTTC.

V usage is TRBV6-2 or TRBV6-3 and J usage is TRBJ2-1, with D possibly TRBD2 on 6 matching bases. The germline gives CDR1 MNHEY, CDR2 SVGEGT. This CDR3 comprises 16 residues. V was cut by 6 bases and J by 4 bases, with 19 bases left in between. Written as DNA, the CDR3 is TGTGCCAGCAGCTGGGACCGCGGGGTTTATTACAATGAGCAGTTCTTC. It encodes CASSWDRGVYYNEQFF.

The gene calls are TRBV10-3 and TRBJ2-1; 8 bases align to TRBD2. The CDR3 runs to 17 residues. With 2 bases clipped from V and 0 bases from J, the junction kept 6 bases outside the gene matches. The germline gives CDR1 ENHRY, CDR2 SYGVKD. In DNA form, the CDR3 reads TGTGCCATCAGTGAGGCATCGAGCGGGAGCTCCTACAATGAGCAGTTCTTC. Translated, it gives CAISEASSGSSYNEQFF.

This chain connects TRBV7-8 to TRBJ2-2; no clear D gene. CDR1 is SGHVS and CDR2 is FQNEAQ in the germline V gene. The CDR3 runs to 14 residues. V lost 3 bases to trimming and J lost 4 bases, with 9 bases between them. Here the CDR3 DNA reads TGTGCCAGCAGCTTGGGCATAACCACCGGGGAGCTGTTTTTT. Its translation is CASSLGITTGELFF.

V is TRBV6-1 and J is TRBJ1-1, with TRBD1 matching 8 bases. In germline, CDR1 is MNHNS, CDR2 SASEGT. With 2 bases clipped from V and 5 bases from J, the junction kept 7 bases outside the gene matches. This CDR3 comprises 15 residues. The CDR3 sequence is CASSEQGQGLTEAFF. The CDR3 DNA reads TGTGCCAGCAGTGAACAAGGACAGGGCTTGACTGAAGCTTTCTTT.

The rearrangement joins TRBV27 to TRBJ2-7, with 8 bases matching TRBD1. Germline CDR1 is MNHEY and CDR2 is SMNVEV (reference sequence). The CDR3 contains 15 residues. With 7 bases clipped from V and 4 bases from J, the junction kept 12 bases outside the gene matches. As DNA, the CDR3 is TGTGCCAGCATGGGGACTCGGACAGGGAGGTACGAGCAGTACTTC. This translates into CASMGTRTGRYEQYF.

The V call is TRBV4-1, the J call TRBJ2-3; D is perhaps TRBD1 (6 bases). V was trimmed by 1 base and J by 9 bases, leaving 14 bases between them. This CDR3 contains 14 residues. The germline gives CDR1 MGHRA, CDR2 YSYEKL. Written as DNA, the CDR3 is TGCGCCAGCAGCCAAGCCCTTGAGAGGGGGACGCAGTATTTT. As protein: CASSQALERGTQYF.

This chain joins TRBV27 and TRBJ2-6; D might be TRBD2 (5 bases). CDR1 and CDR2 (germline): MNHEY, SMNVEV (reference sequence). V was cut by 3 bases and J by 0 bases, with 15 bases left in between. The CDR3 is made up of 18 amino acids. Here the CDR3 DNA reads TGTGCCAGCAGTTTGGGCCCCAGAGGGAGCTCTGGGGCCAACGTCCTGACTTTC. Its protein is CASSLGPRGSSGANVLTF.